The T cell receptor beta chain described here comes from a study of cytomegalovirus exposure and HLA in healthy donors. About the research overall: The same platform used for the 500 to 850 first-cohort repertoires was also used for the 95 to 150 validation repertoires, as a later analysis reported.

In germline, CDR1 is SGHRS, CDR2 YFSETQ. CDR3 length: 17 residues. J was trimmed by 6 bases and V by 1 base; bases with no gene match: 11. Only in-frame clones appear in the TCRdb table, and some are missing; sequencing was by immunoSEQ multiplex PCR. The table records 150,000 to 200,000 clones, around 82% of them present only once. This clonotype was sampled from a man aged 30-40 years in good health and CMV-seropositive. Material: PBMCs. The chain carries TRBV5-1 and TRBJ2-2; 8 bases are shared with TRBD1. The chain's CDR3 is CASSLPLTGVVPGELFF. CDR3 DNA: TGCGCCAGCAGCTTGCCTCTGACAGGGGTAGTTCCCGGGGAGCTGTTTTTT.